These 16 T cell receptor beta chains originate from one sample sequenced in a study of blood T cell repertoires in COVID-19. Clones were read by immunoSEQ multiplex PCR, and TCRdb kept only the in-frame ones, dropping some. The table shows roughly 310,000 clones, with about 90% occurring only once. Source material: peripheral blood. Receptors were obtained from a woman aged 25 to 39 with COVID-19, enrolled during active disease.

This chain connects TRBV9 to TRBJ2-5; the D gene is possibly TRBD1 (7 bases). V lost 3 bases to trimming and J lost 0 bases, with 9 bases between them. There are 14 residues in the CDR3. Per germline, CDR1 SGDLS and CDR2 YYNGEE. The CDR3 DNA is TGTGCCAGCAGCGGCAGGGGGGACCAAGAGACCCAGTACTTC. Residues: CASSGRGDQETQYF.

The chain carries TRBV19 and TRBJ2-3, with 9 bases that match TRBD2. Germline V gives CDR1 LNHDA, CDR2 SQIVND (reference sequence). The CDR3 runs 17 residues. Losses at the gene ends were 3 bases for V and 0 bases for J; bases not matched to a gene: 7. The CDR3, as DNA: TGTGCCAGTAGTATTGGGGCTAGCGGGACAAGCACAGATACGCAGTATTTT. Amino acids: CASSIGASGTSTDTQYF. Full variable domain (missing parts from reference TRBV19 and TRBJ2-3): DGGITQSPKYLFRKEGQNVTLSCEQNLNHDAMYWYRQDPGQGLRLIYYSQIVNDFQKGDIAEGYSVSREKKESFPLTVTSAQKNPTAFYLCASSIGASGTSTDTQYFGPGTRLTVL.

The genes are TRBV28 and TRBJ1-2; 7 bases align to TRBD1. CDR1 is MDHEN and CDR2 is SYDVKM in the germline V gene. V trimming: 5 bases; J trimming: 7 bases; junction bases outside the gene matches: 13. The CDR3 extends over 15 amino acids. The CDR3 spells CASSPLTGNGAGYTF. The DNA of the CDR3 is TGTGCCAGCAGTCCCCTGACAGGGAATGGTGCTGGCTACACCTTC.

This clone was picked up one time. The chain links TRBV27 to TRBJ2-5; 7 positions match TRBD2. This CDR3 region has 15 residues. The junction had 5 bases not matched to a gene; V was cut back by 3 bases and J by 1 base. Germline CDR1 and CDR2: MNHEY and SMNVEV (reference sequence). The CDR3 loop is CASSFGTTPQETQYF. DNA for the CDR3: TGTGCCAGCAGTTTTGGGACTACCCCCCAAGAGACCCAGTACTTC.

The rearrangement joins TRBV7-9 to TRBJ2-2; D may be TRBD1 (6 bases). CDR3 length equals 18 residues. Germline CDR1 is SEHNR and CDR2 is FQNEAQ (reference sequence). V lost 2 bases and J 4 bases, leaving 20 bases between the germline ends. The chain's CDR3 is CASSLFQGQGKSTGELFF. The CDR3 coding sequence is TGTGCCAGCAGCTTATTCCAGGGGCAGGGGAAGAGCACCGGGGAGCTGTTTTTT.

The chain is built from TRBV12-3 or TRBV12-4 and TRBJ1-4; TRBD1 might be the D (5 bases). V was clipped by 5 bases and J by 8 bases, with 12 bases between them. CDR3 length: 13 amino acids. CDR3 in DNA: TGTGCCAGCAGTCGGTTGGGGCACGAAAAACTGTTTTTT. Protein sequence: CASSRLGHEKLFF.

The CDR3 spells CSVTGAKNTEAFF. The CDR3 region has the DNA TGCAGCGTTACAGGGGCTAAAAACACTGAAGCTTTCTTT. This sequence joins TRBV29-1 and TRBJ1-1, with TRBD1 identical over 7 bases. The J segment lost 2 bases and the V segment lost 5 bases, leaving 5 bases of the junction unmatched. This CDR3 contains 13 residues. Germline-derived CDR1 and CDR2 are SQVTM and ANQGSEA.

The rearrangement joins TRBV27 to TRBJ2-5, with D maybe TRBD1 (5 bases). The germline V gene has CDR1 MNHEY and CDR2 SMNVEV (reference sequence). The CDR3 runs to 16 residues. Trimming cost V 5 bases and J 1 base, with 17 bases left between them. The CDR3 nucleotides read TGTGCCAGCAGTACCGCCTCCGACAGCCGCCAAGAGACCCAGTACTTC. Translation: CASSTASDSRQETQYF.

The chain joins TRBV9 to TRBJ2-3; 7 bases agree with TRBD1. Per germline, CDR1 SGDLS and CDR2 YYNGEE. This CDR3 has 17 amino acids. Losses at the gene ends were 4 bases for V and 1 base for J; bases not matched to a gene: 12. CDR3 protein: CASSPRTGLMGTDTQYF. The CDR3 nucleotides are TGTGCCAGCAGCCCACGGACAGGTTTAATGGGCACAGATACGCAGTATTTT.

The chain joins TRBV7-3 to TRBJ2-1, with TRBD2 matching 11 bases. V was clipped by 5 bases and J by 3 bases; unmatched bases: 9. The CDR3 loop spans 17 amino acids. The germline gives CDR1 SGHTA, CDR2 FQGTGA. The CDR3 is CASSPNPSGRIYNEQFF. The DNA of the CDR3 is TGTGCCAGCAGCCCTAACCCTAGCGGGAGGATCTACAATGAGCAGTTCTTC.

The chain is built from TRBV27 and TRBJ2-2; weak D call: TRBD1 (6 bases). Germline V lookup: CDR1 MNHEY, CDR2 SMNVEV (reference sequence). This CDR3 has 16 residues. Trimming took 5 bases from V and 0 from J, leaving 13 bases between them. The CDR3 protein is CASSTHRDANTGELFF. CDR3 in DNA: TGTGCCAGCAGTACACACAGGGACGCGAACACCGGGGAGCTGTTTTTT.

The V and J genes are TRBV30 and TRBJ2-1; 8 bases match TRBD1. The CDR3 spans 14 residues. The germline V gene encodes CDR1 GTSNPN and CDR2 SVGIG (reference sequence). V lost 5 bases and J lost 7; bases outside the gene matches: 10. The CDR3 region has the DNA TGTGCCTGGGCGGCAGGGGGCTCTGATAATGAGCAGTTCTTC. This sequence encodes CAWAAGGSDNEQFF. Filled out from reference TRBV30 and TRBJ2-1, the complete variable domain reads SQTIHQWPATLVQPVGSPLSLECTVEGTSNPNLYWYRQAAGRGLQLLFYSVGIGQISSEVPQNLSASRPQDRQFILSSKKLLLSDSGFYLCAWAAGGSDNEQFFGPGTRLTVL.

V usage is TRBV6-5 and J usage is TRBJ1-1, with 10 bases that match TRBD1. CDR1 and CDR2 (germline): MNHEY, SVGAGI. Trimming cost V 8 bases and J 7 bases; bases outside gene matches: 13. The CDR3 consists of 15 residues. The CDR3 loop reads CASFGGGQGWREAFF. CDR3 in DNA: TGTGCCAGCTTTGGGGGGGGACAGGGGTGGCGTGAAGCTTTCTTT.

The genes are TRBV27 and TRBJ2-3, with 7 bases aligning to TRBD2. This CDR3 has 13 residues. Looked up from germline, CDR1 is MNHEY and CDR2 is SMNVEV (reference sequence). With V trimmed by 8 bases and J by 1 base, 3 bases remained unmatched. DNA of the CDR3: TGTGCCAGCGGGAGGGACCGCACAGATACGCAGTATTTT. Translated: CASGRDRTDTQYF.

As for this clone: At the DNA level, this CDR3 is encoded by other sequences in the same sample as well. The chain couples TRBV19 to TRBJ2-1, with D uncertain. The CDR3 sequence is 12 residues long. CDR1 LNHDA and CDR2 SQIVND come from the germline V gene (reference sequence). V shed 3 bases and J shed 6 bases, with 6 bases lying between them. DNA for the CDR3: TGTGCCAGTAGTATCGGCGGCAATGAGCAGTTCTTC. Translation: CASSIGGNEQFF.

The chain combines TRBV20-1 with TRBJ1-4, with D hard to call. The V end lost 3 bases, the J end lost 0 bases, and 8 bases lay between the germline ends. Germline V gives CDR1 DFQATT, CDR2 SNEGSKA (reference sequence). The CDR3 totals 14 residues. CDR3 residues: CSASLTATNEKLFF. The CDR3 DNA reads TGCAGTGCTAGTTTGACTGCAACTAATGAAAAACTGTTTTTT.